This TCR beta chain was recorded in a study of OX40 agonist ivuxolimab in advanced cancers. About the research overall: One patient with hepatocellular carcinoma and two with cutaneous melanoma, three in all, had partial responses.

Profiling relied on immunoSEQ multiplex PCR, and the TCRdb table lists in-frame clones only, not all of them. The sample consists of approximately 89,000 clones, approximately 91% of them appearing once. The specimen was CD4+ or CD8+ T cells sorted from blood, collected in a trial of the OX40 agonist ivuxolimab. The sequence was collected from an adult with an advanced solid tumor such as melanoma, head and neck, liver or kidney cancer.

The CDR3 DNA follows: TGTGCCAGCAGCTTAGGAGGGCCCCAAGAGACCCAGTACTTC. Protein: CASSLGGPQETQYF. V usage is TRBV11-2 and J usage is TRBJ2-5; a possible D gene is TRBD2 (5 bases). CDR1 is SGHAT and CDR2 is FQNNGV in the germline V gene. The CDR3 has 14 amino acids. Trimming pared 1 base from V and 1 base from J, leaving 7 bases between.